The entry that follows covers one T cell receptor (beta chain) sequence. This sample stems from a study of blood T cell repertoires in COVID-19. Study-level background: The origin of the acute and convalescent COVID-19 samples was the United States, Italy and Spain. In each case, the material was cDNA or gDNA derived from T cells, B-cell-depleted T cells, or PBMCs.

Per the study methods: Estimated nucleated cell counts came from reference gene primer amplification. Here immunoSEQ multiplex PCR was the method, and the copy in TCRdb shows in-frame clones only, minus some. D and trimming were read from the DNA, whereas the V and J calls and clone size are those reported in that table. The data hold 45,000 to 65,000 clones, with under 85% observed a single time. Trimming left V 6 bases short and J 4 bases short, with 12 bases between. Germline assignment: CDR1 SSHAT and CDR2 FNYEAQ (reference sequence). The CDR3 contains 13 residues. The sequencing sample was made of peripheral blood. The rearrangement uses TRBV7-7 and TRBJ2-5; TRBD1 might be the D (5 bases). This TCR came from a man aged 35-49 years with acute or convalescent COVID-19. The CDR3 here is CASRWTSSETQYF. The CDR3 DNA is TGTGCCAGCAGATGGACATCTTCAGAGACCCAGTACTTC.